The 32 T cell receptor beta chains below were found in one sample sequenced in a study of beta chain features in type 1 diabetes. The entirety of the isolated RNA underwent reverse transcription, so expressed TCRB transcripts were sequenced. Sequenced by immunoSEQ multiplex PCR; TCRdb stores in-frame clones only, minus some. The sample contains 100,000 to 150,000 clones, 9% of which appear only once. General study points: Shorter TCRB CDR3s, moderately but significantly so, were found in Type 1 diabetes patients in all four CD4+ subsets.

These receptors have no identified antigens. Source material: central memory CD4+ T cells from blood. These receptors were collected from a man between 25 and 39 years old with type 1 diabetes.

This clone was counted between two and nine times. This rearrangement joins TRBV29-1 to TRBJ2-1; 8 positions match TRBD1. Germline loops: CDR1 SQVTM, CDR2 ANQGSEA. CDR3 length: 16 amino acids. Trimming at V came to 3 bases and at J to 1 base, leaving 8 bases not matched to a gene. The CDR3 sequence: CSVEDNRGASYNEQFF. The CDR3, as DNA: TGCAGCGTTGAGGACAACAGGGGGGCTTCCTACAATGAGCAGTTCTTC.

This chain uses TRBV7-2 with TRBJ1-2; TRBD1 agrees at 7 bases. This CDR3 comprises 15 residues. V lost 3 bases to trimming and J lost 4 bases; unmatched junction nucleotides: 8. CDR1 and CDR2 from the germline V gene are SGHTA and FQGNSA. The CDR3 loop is CASSFGGGAIYGYTF. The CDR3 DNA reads TGTGCCAGCAGCTTCGGAGGGGGCGCAATCTATGGCTACACCTTC. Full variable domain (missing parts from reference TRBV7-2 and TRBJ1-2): GAGVSQSPSNKVTEKGKDVELRCDPISGHTALYWYRQSLGQGLEFLIYFQGNSAPDKSGLPSDRFSAERTGGSVSTLTIQRTQQEDSAVYLCASSFGGGAIYGYTFGSGTRLTVV.

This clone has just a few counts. The CDR3 coding sequence is TGTGCCAGCTCACCAATGCGCGGGGAGGGCTATGGCTACACCTTC. Amino acids: CASSPMRGEGYGYTF. This chain uses TRBV18 with TRBJ1-2; D is undetermined. The V and J ends lost 2 bases and 4 bases respectively, with 14 bases between them. The CDR3 is 15 residues long. Germline CDR1 KGHSH, CDR2 LQKENI.

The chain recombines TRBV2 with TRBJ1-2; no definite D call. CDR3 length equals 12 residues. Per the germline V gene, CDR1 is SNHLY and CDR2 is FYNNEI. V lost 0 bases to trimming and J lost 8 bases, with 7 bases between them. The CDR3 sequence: CASSEAARGYTF. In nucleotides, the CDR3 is TGTGCCAGCAGTGAAGCGGCGCGGGGCTACACCTTC.

In DNA form, the CDR3 reads TGTGCCAGCAGCTTAGGGCCACCTGCTAGGGGTTCGAGGTATGGCTACACCTTC. This codes for CASSLGPPARGSRYGYTF. The genes are TRBV7-9 and TRBJ1-2, with a weak D call TRBD1 (5 bases). The CDR3 is made up of 18 amino acids. Per germline, CDR1 SEHNR and CDR2 FQNEAQ (reference sequence). Trimming left V 1 base short and J 5 bases short, with 23 bases between. Full variable domain (rest looked up from reference TRBV7-9 and TRBJ1-2): DTGVSQNPRHKITKRGQNVTFRCDPISEHNRLYWYRQTLGQGPEFLTYFQNEAQLEKSRLLSDRFSAERPKGSFSTLEIQRTEQGDSAMYLCASSLGPPARGSRYGYTFGSGTRLTVV.

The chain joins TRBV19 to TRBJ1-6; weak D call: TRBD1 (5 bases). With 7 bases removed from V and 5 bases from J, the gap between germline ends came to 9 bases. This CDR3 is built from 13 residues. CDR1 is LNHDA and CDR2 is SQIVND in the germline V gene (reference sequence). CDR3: CASKGNDNSPLHF. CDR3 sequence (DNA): TGTGCCAGTAAGGGGAACGATAATTCACCCCTCCACTTT.

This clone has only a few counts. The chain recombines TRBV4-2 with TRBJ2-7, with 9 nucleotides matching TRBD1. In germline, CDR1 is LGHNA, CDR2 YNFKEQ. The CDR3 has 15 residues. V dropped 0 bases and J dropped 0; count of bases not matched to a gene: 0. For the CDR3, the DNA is TGTGCCAGCAGCCAAGAGGGACAGGGCTCCTACGAGCAGTACTTC. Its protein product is CASSQEGQGSYEQYF.

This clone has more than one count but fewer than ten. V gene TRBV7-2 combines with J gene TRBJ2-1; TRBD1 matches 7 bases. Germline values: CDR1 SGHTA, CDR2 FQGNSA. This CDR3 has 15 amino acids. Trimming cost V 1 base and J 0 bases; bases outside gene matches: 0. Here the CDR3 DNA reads TGTGCCAGCAGCTTAGACAGGGGCTCCTACAATGAGCAGTTCTTC. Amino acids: CASSLDRGSYNEQFF.

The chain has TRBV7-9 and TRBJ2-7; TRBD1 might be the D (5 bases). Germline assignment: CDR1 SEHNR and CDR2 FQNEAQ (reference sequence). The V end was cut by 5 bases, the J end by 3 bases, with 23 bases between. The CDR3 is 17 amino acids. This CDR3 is CASSPDRGGSVYYEQYF. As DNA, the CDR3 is TGTGCCAGCAGCCCTGATAGGGGTGGGTCGGTTTACTACGAGCAGTACTTC. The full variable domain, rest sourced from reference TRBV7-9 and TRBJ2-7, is DTGVSQNPRHKITKRGQNVTFRCDPISEHNRLYWYRQTLGQGPEFLTYFQNEAQLEKSRLLSDRFSAERPKGSFSTLEIQRTEQGDSAMYLCASSPDRGGSVYYEQYFGPGTRLTVT.

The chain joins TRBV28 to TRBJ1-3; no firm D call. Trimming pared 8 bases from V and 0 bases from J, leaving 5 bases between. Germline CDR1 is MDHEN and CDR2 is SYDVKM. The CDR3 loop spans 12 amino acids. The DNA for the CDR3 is TGTGCCAGCCGGAGCTCTGGAAACACCATATATTTT. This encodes CASRSSGNTIYF.

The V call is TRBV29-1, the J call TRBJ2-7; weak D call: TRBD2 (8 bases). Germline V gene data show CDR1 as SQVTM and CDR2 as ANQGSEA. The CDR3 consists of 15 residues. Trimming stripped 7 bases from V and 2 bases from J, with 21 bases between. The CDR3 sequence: CSARGGRQGTYEQYF. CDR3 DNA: TGCAGCGCCCGGGGGGGGCGACAGGGCACCTACGAGCAGTACTTC.

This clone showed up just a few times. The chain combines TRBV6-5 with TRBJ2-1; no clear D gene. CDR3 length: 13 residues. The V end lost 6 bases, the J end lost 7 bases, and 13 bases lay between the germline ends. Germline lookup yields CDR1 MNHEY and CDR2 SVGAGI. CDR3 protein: CASRSFNQNEQFF. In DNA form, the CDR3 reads TGTGCCAGCAGGTCTTTTAACCAGAATGAGCAGTTCTTC.

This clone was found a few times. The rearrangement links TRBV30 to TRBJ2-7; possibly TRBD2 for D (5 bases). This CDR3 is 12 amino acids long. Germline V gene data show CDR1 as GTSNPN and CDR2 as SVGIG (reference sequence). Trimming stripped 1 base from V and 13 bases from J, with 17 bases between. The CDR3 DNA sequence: TGTGCCTGGAGTGACTCTCGACGGGATTTTTACTTC. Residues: CAWSDSRRDFYF.

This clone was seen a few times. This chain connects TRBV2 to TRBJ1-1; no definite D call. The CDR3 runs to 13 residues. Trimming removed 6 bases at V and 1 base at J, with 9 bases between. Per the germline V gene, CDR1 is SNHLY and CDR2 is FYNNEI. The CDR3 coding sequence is TGTGCCAGCAGCTTTTACAAGAACACTGAAGCTTTCTTT. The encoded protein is CASSFYKNTEAFF. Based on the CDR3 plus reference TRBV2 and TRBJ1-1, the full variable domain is EPEVTQTPSHQVTQMGQEVILRCVPISNHLYFYWYRQILGQKVEFLVSFYNNEISEKSEIFDDQFSVERPDGSNFTLKIRSTKLEDSAMYFCASSFYKNTEAFFGQGTRLTVV.

CDR3 loop: CASSRGQPLPPTEAFF. CDR3 bases: TGTGCCAGCAGCAGAGGGCAGCCCCTTCCTCCCACTGAAGCTTTCTTT. The V gene is TRBV7-2, the J gene TRBJ1-1, with no clear D. Germline V gene sequence: CDR1 SGHTA, CDR2 FQGNSA. Trimming stripped 5 bases from V and 4 bases from J, with 20 bases between. CDR3 length: 16 amino acids.

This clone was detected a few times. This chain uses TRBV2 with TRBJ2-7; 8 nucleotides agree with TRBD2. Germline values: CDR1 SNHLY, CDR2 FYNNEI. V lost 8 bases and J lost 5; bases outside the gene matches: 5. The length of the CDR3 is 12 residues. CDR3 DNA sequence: TGTGCCAGCCGGGGGGGCGGCAACGAGCAGTACTTC. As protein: CASRGGGNEQYF. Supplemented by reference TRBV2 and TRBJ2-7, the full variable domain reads EPEVTQTPSHQVTQMGQEVILRCVPISNHLYFYWYRQILGQKVEFLVSFYNNEISEKSEIFDDQFSVERPDGSNFTLKIRSTKLEDSAMYFCASRGGGNEQYFGPGTRLTVT.

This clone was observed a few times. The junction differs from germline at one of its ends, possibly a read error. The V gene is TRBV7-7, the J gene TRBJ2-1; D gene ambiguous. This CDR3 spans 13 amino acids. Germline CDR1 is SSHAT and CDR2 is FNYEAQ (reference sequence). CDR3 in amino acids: CASSLGFENEQFF. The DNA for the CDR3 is TGTGCTAGCAGCTTAGGTTTCGAGAATGAGCAGTTCTTC.

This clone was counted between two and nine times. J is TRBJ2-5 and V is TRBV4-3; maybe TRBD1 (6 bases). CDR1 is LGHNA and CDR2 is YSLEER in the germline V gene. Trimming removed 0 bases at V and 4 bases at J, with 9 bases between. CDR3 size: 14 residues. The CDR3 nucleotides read TGCGCCAGCAGCCAAGATCTAGGGGGAGAGACCCAGTACTTC. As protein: CASSQDLGGETQYF.

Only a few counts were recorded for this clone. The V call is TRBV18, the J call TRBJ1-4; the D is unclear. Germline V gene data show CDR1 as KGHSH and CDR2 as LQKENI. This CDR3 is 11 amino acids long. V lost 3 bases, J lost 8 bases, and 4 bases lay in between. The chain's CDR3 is CASSPGEKLFF. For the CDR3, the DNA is TGTGCCAGCTCACCTGGCGAAAAACTGTTTTTT.

CDR3 sequence: CASSPPDTNEAFF. The CDR3 nucleotides are TGTGCCAGCTCACCTCCGGACACCAATGAAGCTTTCTTT. The genes are TRBV18 and TRBJ1-1; D is perhaps TRBD1 (5 bases). In germline, CDR1 is KGHSH, CDR2 LQKENI. This CDR3 spans 13 amino acids. Trimming stripped 3 bases from V and 7 bases from J, with 12 bases between.

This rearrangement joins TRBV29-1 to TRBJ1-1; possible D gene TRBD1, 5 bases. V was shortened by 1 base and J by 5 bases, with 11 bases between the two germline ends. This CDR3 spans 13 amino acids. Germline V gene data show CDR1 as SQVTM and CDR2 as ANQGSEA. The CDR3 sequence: CSVEVGGRTEAFF. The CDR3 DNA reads TGCAGCGTTGAAGTCGGGGGAAGAACTGAAGCTTTCTTT.

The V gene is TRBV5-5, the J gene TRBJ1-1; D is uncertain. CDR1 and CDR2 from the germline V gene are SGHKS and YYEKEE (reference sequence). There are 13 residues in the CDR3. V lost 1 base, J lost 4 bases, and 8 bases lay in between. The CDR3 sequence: CASSLRVGTEAFF. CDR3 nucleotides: TGTGCCAGCAGCTTGCGGGTCGGCACTGAAGCTTTCTTT.

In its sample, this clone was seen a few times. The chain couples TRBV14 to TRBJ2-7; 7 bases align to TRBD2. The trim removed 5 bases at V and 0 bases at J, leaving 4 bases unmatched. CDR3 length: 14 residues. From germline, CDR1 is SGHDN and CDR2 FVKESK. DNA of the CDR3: TGTGCCAGCAGCGGACTAGGCAGCTCCTACGAGCAGTACTTC. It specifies CASSGLGSSYEQYF.

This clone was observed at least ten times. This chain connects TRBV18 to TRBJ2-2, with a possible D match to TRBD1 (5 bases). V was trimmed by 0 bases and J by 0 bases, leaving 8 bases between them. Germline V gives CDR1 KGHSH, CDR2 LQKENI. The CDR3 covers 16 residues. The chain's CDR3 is CASSPPSTANTGELFF. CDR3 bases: TGTGCCAGCTCACCACCGTCGACAGCGAACACCGGGGAGCTGTTTTTT.

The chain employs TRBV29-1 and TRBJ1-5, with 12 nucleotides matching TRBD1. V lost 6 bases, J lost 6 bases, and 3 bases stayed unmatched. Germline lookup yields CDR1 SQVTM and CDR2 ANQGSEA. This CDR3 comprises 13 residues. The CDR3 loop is CSVGTGGFQPQHF. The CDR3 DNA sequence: TGCAGCGTCGGGACAGGGGGCTTTCAGCCCCAGCATTTT.

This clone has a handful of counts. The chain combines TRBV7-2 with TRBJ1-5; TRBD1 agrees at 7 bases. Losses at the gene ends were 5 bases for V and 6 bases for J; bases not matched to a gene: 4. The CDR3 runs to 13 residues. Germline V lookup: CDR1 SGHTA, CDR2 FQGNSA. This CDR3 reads CASSADRFQPQHF. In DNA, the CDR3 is TGTGCCAGCAGCGCGGACAGGTTTCAGCCCCAGCATTTT.

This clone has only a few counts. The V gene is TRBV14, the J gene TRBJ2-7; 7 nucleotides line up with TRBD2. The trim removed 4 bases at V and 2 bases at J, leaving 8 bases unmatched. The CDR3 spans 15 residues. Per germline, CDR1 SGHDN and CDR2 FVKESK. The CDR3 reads CASSLASGETYEQYF. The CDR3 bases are TGTGCCAGCAGCCTCGCTAGCGGAGAAACCTACGAGCAGTACTTC.

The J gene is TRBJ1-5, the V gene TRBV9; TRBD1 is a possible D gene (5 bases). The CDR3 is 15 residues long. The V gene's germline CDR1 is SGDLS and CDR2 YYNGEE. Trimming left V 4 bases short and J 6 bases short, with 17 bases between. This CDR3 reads CASSPLGVRGQPQHF. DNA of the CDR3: TGTGCCAGCAGCCCTTTAGGGGTGCGCGGTCAGCCCCAGCATTTT.

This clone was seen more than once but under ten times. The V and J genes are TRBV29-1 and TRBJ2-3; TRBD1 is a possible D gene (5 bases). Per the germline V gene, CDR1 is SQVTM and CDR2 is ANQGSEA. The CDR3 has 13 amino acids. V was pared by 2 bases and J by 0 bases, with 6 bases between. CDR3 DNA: TGCAGCGTTGAAAGGGGCAGCACAGATACGCAGTATTTT. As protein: CSVERGSTDTQYF.

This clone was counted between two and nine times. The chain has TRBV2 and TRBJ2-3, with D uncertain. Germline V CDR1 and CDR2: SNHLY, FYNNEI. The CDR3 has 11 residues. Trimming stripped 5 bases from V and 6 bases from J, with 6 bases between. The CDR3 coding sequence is TGTGCCAGCAGTATCATGGATACGCAGTATTTT. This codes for CASSIMDTQYF.

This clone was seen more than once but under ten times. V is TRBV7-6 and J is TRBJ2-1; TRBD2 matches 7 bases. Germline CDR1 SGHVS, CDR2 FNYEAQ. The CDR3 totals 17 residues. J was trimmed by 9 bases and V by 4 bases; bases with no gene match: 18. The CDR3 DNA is TGTGCCAGCAGCTCCGGCACCGGGACTATTCATGGAGGTGAGCAGTTCTTC. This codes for CASSSGTGTIHGGEQFF.

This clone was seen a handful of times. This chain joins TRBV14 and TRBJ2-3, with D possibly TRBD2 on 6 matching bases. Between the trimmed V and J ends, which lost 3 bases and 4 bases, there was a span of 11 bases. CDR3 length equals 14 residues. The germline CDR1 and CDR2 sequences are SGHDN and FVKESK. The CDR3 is CASSHLGGADTQYF. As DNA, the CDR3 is TGTGCCAGCAGCCATCTCGGAGGGGCAGATACGCAGTATTTT.